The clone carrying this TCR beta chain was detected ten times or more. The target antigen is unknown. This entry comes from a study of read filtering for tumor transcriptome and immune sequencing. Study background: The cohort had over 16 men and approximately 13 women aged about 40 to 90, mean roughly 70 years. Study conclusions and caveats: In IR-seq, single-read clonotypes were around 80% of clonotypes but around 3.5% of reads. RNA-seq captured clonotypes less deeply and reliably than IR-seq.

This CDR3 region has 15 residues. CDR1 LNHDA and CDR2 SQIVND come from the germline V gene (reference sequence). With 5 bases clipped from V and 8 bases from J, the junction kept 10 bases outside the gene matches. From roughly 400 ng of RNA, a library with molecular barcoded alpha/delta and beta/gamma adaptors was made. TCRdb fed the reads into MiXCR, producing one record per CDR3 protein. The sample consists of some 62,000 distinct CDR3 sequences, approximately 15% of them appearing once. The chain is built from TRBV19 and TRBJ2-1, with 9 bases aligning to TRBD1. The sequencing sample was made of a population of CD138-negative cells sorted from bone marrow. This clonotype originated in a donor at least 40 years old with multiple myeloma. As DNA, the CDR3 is TGTGCCAGTAGTCCTTCCGGGACAGGGATCCATGAGCAGTTCTTC. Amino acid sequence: CASSPSGTGIHEQFF. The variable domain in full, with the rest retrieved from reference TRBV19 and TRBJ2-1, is DGGITQSPKYLFRKEGQNVTLSCEQNLNHDAMYWYRQDPGQGLRLIYYSQIVNDFQKGDIAEGYSVSREKKESFPLTVTSAQKNPTAFYLCASSPSGTGIHEQFFGPGTRLTVL.